One sample yielded the 26 T cell receptor beta chains listed below, sequenced in a study of blood T cell repertoires in COVID-19. Here immunoSEQ multiplex PCR was the method, and the copy in TCRdb shows in-frame clones only, minus some. Of about 240,000 clones in the sample, approximately 83% were seen once. Sequenced input: peripheral blood. Every receptor here comes from a woman of 80 years or more with acute or convalescent COVID-19.

This chain uses TRBV5-5 with TRBJ1-1, with 8 bases fitting TRBD1. Trimming cost V 0 bases and J 1 base; bases outside gene matches: 2. This CDR3 is built from 15 residues. The V gene's germline CDR1 is SGHKS and CDR2 YYEKEE (reference sequence). The CDR3 DNA follows: TGTGCCAGCAGCTTGGAGGACAGGGCGAACACTGAAGCTTTCTTT. It is translated as CASSLEDRANTEAFF.

V gene TRBV11-2 combines with J gene TRBJ2-7, with 10 bases fitting TRBD2. Germline V CDR1 and CDR2: SGHAT, FQNNGV. J was trimmed by 3 bases and V by 8 bases; bases with no gene match: 10. The CDR3 totals 15 residues. The CDR3 loop is CASVSLAGAIYEQYF. In DNA form, the CDR3 reads TGTGCCAGCGTTTCGCTAGCGGGGGCCATCTACGAGCAGTACTTC.

This chain joins TRBV10-3 and TRBJ2-3; TRBD2 agrees at 9 bases. The CDR3 is made up of 17 amino acids. Germline-derived CDR1 and CDR2 are ENHRY and SYGVKD. V was pared by 2 bases and J by 8 bases, with 14 bases of the junction left unmatched. The CDR3 spells CAISEGAGGPVAVTQYF. CDR3 nucleotides: TGTGCCATCAGTGAGGGTGCGGGGGGGCCGGTGGCGGTTACGCAGTATTTT.

The CDR3 DNA follows: TGTGCCAGCCCAGGTGCGACCGGAAACACCATATATTTT. Protein: CASPGATGNTIYF. The chain links TRBV7-9 to TRBJ1-3; D not resolved. The CDR3 contains 13 residues. Trimming removed 8 bases at V and 4 bases at J, with 12 bases between. CDR1 is SEHNR, CDR2 FQNEAQ, per germline (reference sequence).

The CDR3 here is CASSPRGGSSPLHF. The CDR3 DNA sequence: TGTGCCAGCAGCCCTCGCGGGGGTAGCTCACCCCTCCACTTT. V usage is TRBV5-6 and J usage is TRBJ1-6; a weak D match, TRBD1 (5 bases). This CDR3 contains 14 residues. V was cut by 4 bases and J by 10 bases, with 15 bases left in between. Germline CDR1 SGHDT, CDR2 YYEEEE.

This clone is a singleton in its sample. This chain connects TRBV7-7 to TRBJ2-5; 11 bases map to TRBD2. The germline V gene has CDR1 SSHAT and CDR2 FNYEAQ (reference sequence). The CDR3 extends over 11 amino acids. The CDR3 reads CASGRGETQYF. The CDR3, as DNA: TGTGCTAGCGGGAGGGGAGAGACCCAGTACTTC.

The chain uses TRBV2 and TRBJ2-1, with D possibly matching TRBD1 (5 bases). In germline, CDR1 is SNHLY, CDR2 FYNNEI. Trimming took 3 bases from V and 7 from J, leaving 13 bases between them. The CDR3 extends over 14 amino acids. CDR3 region: CASSDGQGLNEQFF. Here the CDR3 DNA reads TGTGCCAGCAGTGATGGGCAGGGTCTAAATGAGCAGTTCTTC. Full variable domain (rest looked up from reference TRBV2 and TRBJ2-1): EPEVTQTPSHQVTQMGQEVILRCVPISNHLYFYWYRQILGQKVEFLVSFYNNEISEKSEIFDDQFSVERPDGSNFTLKIRSTKLEDSAMYFCASSDGQGLNEQFFGPGTRLTVL.

The J gene is TRBJ2-5, the V gene TRBV7-9, with a possible D match to TRBD1 (6 bases). Looked up from germline, CDR1 is SEHNR and CDR2 is FQNEAQ (reference sequence). This CDR3 has 18 amino acids. V lost 5 bases and J lost 7, with 29 bases in between. This CDR3 reads CASSPTPPDSMGLVTQYF. In nucleotides, the CDR3 is TGTGCCAGCAGCCCCACTCCTCCGGACAGCATGGGGCTCGTGACCCAGTACTTC.

This clone was recorded only once. This chain links TRBV9 with TRBJ1-1; D not certain. V shed 0 bases and J shed 3 bases, with 6 bases lying between them. The germline V gene encodes CDR1 SGDLS and CDR2 YYNGEE. The CDR3 runs to 13 residues. The CDR3: CASSVGQDTEAFF. CDR3 nucleotides: TGTGCCAGCAGCGTAGGGCAGGACACTGAAGCTTTCTTT.

The chain is built from TRBV7-9 and TRBJ1-1; 8 bases are shared with TRBD1. The V and J ends lost 4 bases and 4 bases, in that order; junction bases with no gene match: 8. The CDR3 covers 15 residues. Germline V lookup: CDR1 SEHNR, CDR2 FQNEAQ (reference sequence). The CDR3 is CASSSGTGGATEAFF. The CDR3 nucleotides read TGTGCCAGCAGCTCGGGGACAGGAGGGGCCACTGAAGCTTTCTTT.

The rearrangement joins TRBV4-1 to TRBJ2-5, with TRBD2 as a possible D gene (6 bases). V was trimmed by 0 bases and J by 7 bases, leaving 18 bases between them. Germline loops: CDR1 MGHRA, CDR2 YSYEKL. The length of the CDR3 is 16 residues. The CDR3 coding sequence is TGCGCCAGCAGCCAAGATCCCCGCGGGGACGGGGGGACCCAGTACTTC. Translating gives CASSQDPRGDGGTQYF.

In this sample, this clone turned up once. The chain recombines TRBV2 with TRBJ1-3; weak D call: TRBD1 (5 bases). V was pared by 4 bases and J by 0 bases, with 7 bases between. Germline values: CDR1 SNHLY, CDR2 FYNNEI. The CDR3 has 14 residues. The CDR3 region is CASSAQDSGNTIYF. Written as DNA, the CDR3 is TGTGCCAGCAGTGCACAGGACTCTGGAAACACCATATATTTT.

The chain has TRBV5-1 and TRBJ1-6; no definite D call. The CDR3 runs to 14 residues. V shed 4 bases and J shed 2 bases, with 7 bases lying between them. Germline loops: CDR1 SGHRS, CDR2 YFSETQ. In DNA, the CDR3 is TGCGCCAGCAGCGGAGGAACCTATAATTCACCCCTCCACTTT. This sequence encodes CASSGGTYNSPLHF.

The chain joins TRBV7-9 to TRBJ1-1; D remains unclear. Trimming took off 4 bases at V and 0 bases at J, with 12 bases between the two ends. The CDR3 covers 15 residues. Per germline, CDR1 SEHNR and CDR2 FQNEAQ (reference sequence). CDR3 sequence reads: CASSSTRTLNTEAFF. CDR3 coding DNA: TGTGCCAGCAGCTCGACTCGCACCCTGAACACTGAAGCTTTCTTT.

The chain joins TRBV19 to TRBJ1-1; TRBD1 might be the D (5 bases). V dropped 3 bases and J dropped 3 bases, with 14 bases sitting between them. CDR3 length equals 15 residues. Germline loops: CDR1 LNHDA, CDR2 SQIVND (reference sequence). Here the CDR3 reads CASSISGVLDTEAFF. In DNA form, the CDR3 reads TGTGCCAGTAGTATCTCGGGGGTCCTTGACACTGAAGCTTTCTTT.

The chain couples TRBV2 to TRBJ1-6, with unresolved D. The V end lost 3 bases, the J end lost 0 bases, and 12 bases lay between the germline ends. Germline V gives CDR1 SNHLY, CDR2 FYNNEI. The CDR3 runs 17 residues. The CDR3 sequence: CASSDHGRSSYNSPLHF. CDR3 coding DNA: TGTGCCAGCAGTGACCACGGAAGGAGCTCCTATAATTCACCCCTCCACTTT.

The CDR3 reads CAGGRALFNEQFF. The CDR3 DNA sequence: TGTGCCGGCGGGAGGGCCCTCTTCAATGAGCAGTTCTTC. V gene TRBV21-1 combines with J gene TRBJ2-1; TRBD2 is taken as the D call from the table, unchecked against the DNA. TRBV21-1 is annotated as a pseudogene. CDR3 length: 13 amino acids.

The chain links TRBV19 to TRBJ1-1; a possible D gene is TRBD1 (5 bases). Trimming stripped 5 bases from V and 1 base from J, with 17 bases between. Per germline, CDR1 LNHDA and CDR2 SQIVND (reference sequence). This CDR3 has 16 residues. The CDR3, as DNA: TGTGCCAGTAGTGTCAGGCAGGGATCAGCGAACACTGAAGCTTTCTTT. Translation gives CASSVRQGSANTEAFF.

This chain links TRBV15 with TRBJ1-4; 9 nucleotides line up with TRBD1. Germline V gene lookup returns CDR1 LNHNV and CDR2 YYDKDF (reference sequence). CDR3 size: 18 residues. The junction had 12 bases not matched to a gene; V was cut back by 0 bases and J by 7 bases. The CDR3 loop reads CATSRDSGYRGRSEKLFF. The CDR3 region has the DNA TGTGCCACCAGCAGAGATAGCGGATACAGGGGGCGTAGTGAAAAACTGTTTTTT. The complete variable domain, with remaining parts taken from reference TRBV15 and TRBJ1-4, reads DAMVIQNPRYQVTQFGKPVTLSCSQTLNHNVMYWYQQKSSQAPKLLFHYYDKDFNNEADTPDNFQSRRPNTSFCFLDIRSPGLGDTAMYLCATSRDSGYRGRSEKLFFGSGTQLSVL.

V and J are TRBV5-1 and TRBJ2-3; 10 nucleotides match TRBD1. The CDR3 has 17 residues. V dropped 0 bases and J dropped 5; count of bases not matched to a gene: 9. Per germline, CDR1 SGHRS and CDR2 YFSETQ. CDR3 coding DNA: TGCGCCAGCAGCTTGGCCACAGGGACAGGGGCCAGAGATACGCAGTATTTT. Encoded protein: CASSLATGTGARDTQYF.

The chain links TRBV18 to TRBJ1-1; D remains ambiguous. Trimming took off 6 bases at V and 2 bases at J, with 13 bases between the two ends. The CDR3 runs to 14 residues. The germline CDR1 and CDR2 sequences are KGHSH and LQKENI. In nucleotides, the CDR3 is TGTGCCAGCTCCCCGGAGGCGGGAAACACTGAAGCTTTCTTT. This gives the protein CASSPEAGNTEAFF.

This chain uses TRBV28 with TRBJ2-5; 11 bases align to TRBD2. This CDR3 region has 15 residues. Per germline, CDR1 MDHEN and CDR2 SYDVKM. V shed 3 bases, J shed 7 bases, and the junction held 7 bases outside the gene matches. CDR3: CASSLGLAAPGTQYF. CDR3 in DNA: TGTGCCAGCAGTTTGGGACTAGCGGCTCCAGGGACCCAGTACTTC.

The chain combines TRBV7-8 with TRBJ1-3, with 9 bases identical to TRBD1. The CDR3 extends over 16 amino acids. V shed 3 bases, J shed 4 bases, and the junction held 7 bases outside the gene matches. Germline CDR1 is SGHVS and CDR2 is FQNEAQ. The CDR3 DNA sequence: TGTGCCAGCAGCTTCGAACAGGGGGCGGTCGGAAACACCATATATTTT. Translated, it gives CASSFEQGAVGNTIYF.

This chain connects TRBV19 to TRBJ2-1; weak D call: TRBD1 (6 bases). The germline CDR1 and CDR2 sequences are LNHDA and SQIVND (reference sequence). The CDR3 contains 14 residues. V was clipped by 4 bases and J by 3 bases, with 10 bases between them. The CDR3 is CASSTQGGYNEQFF. The CDR3 DNA follows: TGTGCCAGTAGTACACAGGGCGGCTACAATGAGCAGTTCTTC.

The chain couples TRBV12-5 to TRBJ2-7; D is unresolved. The CDR3 has 14 amino acids. The ends were cut back, 0 bases at V and 2 bases at J, with 8 bases in the middle. The germline gives CDR1 LGHNT, CDR2 FRNRAP. CDR3 DNA: TGTGCTAGTGGTTTGGTTCGGGTTCCCTACGAGCAGTACTTC. This sequence encodes CASGLVRVPYEQYF.

The V call is TRBV4-1, the J call TRBJ2-3; D gene uncertain. The V gene lost 4 bases and the J gene lost 2 bases, with 19 bases spanning the gap. This CDR3 has 17 residues. The V gene's germline CDR1 is MGHRA and CDR2 YSYEKL. Here the CDR3 reads CASSPQMVGSYTDTQYF. CDR3 nucleotide sequence: TGCGCCAGCAGCCCCCAAATGGTCGGTTCCTACACAGATACGCAGTATTTT.